This TCR beta chain was documented in a study of T-cell reconstitution after alpha-beta-depleted transplantation in children. Study-level points and caveats: Newly produced T cells mostly accounted for T-cell counts and diversity one year post-transplant.

Preparation of the TCRbeta library was carried out with unique molecular identifiers. TCRdb re-called the PCR reads with MiXCR, one entry per CDR3 protein. The table lists about 230,000 distinct CDR3 sequences, 9.5% to 13% of them singletons. This clonotype was seen many times. Its antigen is not identified. Sequencing was performed on PBMCs, taken before TCRalphabeta/CD19-depleted stem cell transplant. The TCR comes from a child younger than two with acute myeloid leukemia, due to receive a stem cell transplant.

CDR3 sequence reads: CASSQEIALGKNIQYF. CDR3 nucleotide sequence: TGTGCCAGCAGCCAAGAGATAGCCCTTGGCAAAAACATTCAGTACTTC. The chain employs TRBV4-2 and TRBJ2-4; no clear D gene. The V and J ends lost 0 bases and 3 bases respectively, with 12 bases between them. CDR3 size: 16 residues. Per germline, CDR1 LGHNA and CDR2 YNFKEQ.